One sample yielded the 9 T cell receptor beta chains listed below, sequenced in a study of blood T cell repertoires in COVID-19. TCRdb's copy holds only in-frame clones and misses some; the assay was immunoSEQ multiplex PCR. This repertoire shows just under 50,000 clones, 80% to 90% found once; its top ten account for 7.5% to 8.5%. Sequenced sample: peripheral blood. The receptors were gathered from a human donor in a cohort sampled during active COVID-19.

The CDR3 nucleotides read TGCAGCGTCGATAAGTCCCGACAGGGAGGAGAGACCCAGTACTTC. This translates into CSVDKSRQGGETQYF. V usage is TRBV29-1 and J usage is TRBJ2-5; D may be TRBD1 (7 bases). Germline CDR1 reads SQVTM; CDR2 reads ANQGSEA. Trimming cost V 6 bases and J 4 bases, with 21 bases left between them. The CDR3 has 15 amino acids.

This clone has only one observation. The chain couples TRBV19 to TRBJ1-2; 7 bases fit TRBD1. Germline V lookup: CDR1 LNHDA, CDR2 SQIVND (reference sequence). This CDR3 has 13 amino acids. V was clipped by 5 bases and J by 4 bases; unmatched bases: 4. CDR3 sequence (DNA): TGTGCCAGTAGTGTCCGGGACAGCTATGGCTACACCTTC. This gives the protein CASSVRDSYGYTF.

The chain combines TRBV19 with TRBJ1-1, with D tentatively TRBD1 (5 bases). The CDR3 extends over 14 amino acids. The V gene lost 5 bases and the J gene lost 1 base, with 11 bases spanning the gap. CDR1 LNHDA and CDR2 SQIVND come from the germline V gene (reference sequence). CDR3 bases: TGTGCCAGTAGTCACGGCGGGGCGAACACTGAAGCTTTCTTT. This codes for CASSHGGANTEAFF.

This sequence joins TRBV4-3 and TRBJ1-1, with D uncertain. Trimming cost V 0 bases and J 5 bases, with 10 bases left between them. There are 14 residues in the CDR3. Germline CDR1 reads LGHNA; CDR2 reads YSLEER. CDR3 DNA sequence: TGCGCCAGCAGCCAAGAGACGGCCGGGACTGAAGCTTTCTTT. Translating it yields CASSQETAGTEAFF.

The rearrangement uses TRBV20-1 and TRBJ2-1, with 7 nucleotides matching TRBD2. Per the germline V gene, CDR1 is DFQATT and CDR2 is SNEGSKA (reference sequence). The CDR3 extends over 13 amino acids. V trimming: 3 bases; J trimming: 2 bases; junction bases outside the gene matches: 1. CDR3 loop: CSASLAAYNEQFF. As DNA, the CDR3 is TGCAGTGCTAGTCTAGCGGCCTACAATGAGCAGTTCTTC.

This clone was seen only a few times. The DNA of the CDR3 is TGCGCCAGCAGCCAAGCCGGGCCGGGAGCGATCTACGAGCAGTACTTC. The encoded protein is CASSQAGPGAIYEQYF. The chain couples TRBV4-3 to TRBJ2-7; maybe TRBD2 (6 bases). The CDR3 totals 16 residues. Germline V gives CDR1 LGHNA, CDR2 YSLEER. The V end was cut by 1 base, the J end by 3 bases, with 16 bases between.

This chain joins TRBV6-2 or TRBV6-3 and TRBJ2-5; unclear D gene. CDR1 and CDR2 from the germline V gene are MNHEY and SVGEGT. The ends were cut back, 6 bases at V and 5 bases at J, with 7 bases in the middle. The CDR3 covers 11 residues. Here the CDR3 DNA reads TGTGCCAGCAGCCACCGGGAGACCCAGTACTTC. It translates to CASSHRETQYF.

The CDR3: CASGSGTGFYEQYF. The CDR3 region has the DNA TGTGCCAGCGGGTCCGGGACAGGGTTCTACGAGCAGTACTTC. This sequence joins TRBV28 and TRBJ2-7, with 9 bases fitting TRBD1. This CDR3 is 14 amino acids long. The V and J ends lost 8 bases and 3 bases, in that order; junction bases with no gene match: 8. Germline values: CDR1 MDHEN, CDR2 SYDVKM. Full variable domain (remainder filled in from reference TRBV28 and TRBJ2-7): DVKVTQSSRYLVKRTGEKVFLECVQDMDHENMFWYRQDPGLGLRLIYFSYDVKMKEKGDIPEGYSVSREKKERFSLILESASTNQTSMYLCASGSGTGFYEQYFGPGTRLTVT.

The chain employs TRBV18 and TRBJ1-1; the match to TRBD1 covers 7 bases. Germline-derived CDR1 and CDR2 are KGHSH and LQKENI. This CDR3 contains 14 residues. The J segment lost 5 bases and the V segment lost 2 bases, leaving 5 bases of the junction unmatched. The DNA of the CDR3 is TGTGCCAGCTCACCAAAGGCACAGGGGACTGAAGCTTTCTTT. Protein: CASSPKAQGTEAFF.